This TCR beta chain was sequenced for a study of CD8 T cells in ankylosing spondylitis. Overall study findings and caveats: For ankylosing spondylitis blood, a TCR beta motif of under ten highly homologous variants appeared characteristic. Matched ankylosing spondylitis synovial fluid reportedly contained a significantly enriched population of disease-linked clones.

This clonotype showed up just a few times. Its antigen remains unknown. The CDR3 extends over 15 amino acids. Germline V gives CDR1 SGDLS, CDR2 YYNGEE. Trimming took off 0 bases at V and 4 bases at J, with 12 bases between the two ends. With molecular barcodes, quantitative 5'-RACE was used to make the TCR beta libraries. A single record per CDR3 protein comes from TCRdb applying MiXCR to the 5' RACE reads. The sample comprises more than 650,000 distinct CDR3 sequences, roughly 10% of which are singletons, and 0.51% rests with the top ten. The rearrangement uses TRBV9 and TRBJ2-3; the D gene is possibly TRBD1 (6 bases). The sample consisted of blood, either unsorted or a sorted T cell fraction (not recorded which). This receptor was taken from a male donor with ankylosing spondylitis. The CDR3 reads CASSVVAGDPDTQYF. The CDR3 coding sequence is TGTGCCAGCAGCGTAGTGGCAGGGGACCCAGATACGCAGTATTTT.